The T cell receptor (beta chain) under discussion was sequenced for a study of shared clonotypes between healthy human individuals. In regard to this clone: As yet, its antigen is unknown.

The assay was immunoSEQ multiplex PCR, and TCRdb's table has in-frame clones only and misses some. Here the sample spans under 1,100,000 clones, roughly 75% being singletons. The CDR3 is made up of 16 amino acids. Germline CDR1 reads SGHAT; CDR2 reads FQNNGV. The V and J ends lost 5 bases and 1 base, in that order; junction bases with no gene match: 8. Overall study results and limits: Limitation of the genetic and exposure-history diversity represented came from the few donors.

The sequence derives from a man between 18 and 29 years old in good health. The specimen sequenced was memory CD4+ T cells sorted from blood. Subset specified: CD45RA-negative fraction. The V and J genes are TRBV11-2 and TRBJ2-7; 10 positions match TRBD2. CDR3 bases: TGTGCCAGCAGCGCCCCCGGGACTAGCGTTTCCTACGAGCAGTACTTC. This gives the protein CASSAPGTSVSYEQYF.